A single sample is the source of the 21 T cell receptor beta chains below, sequenced in a study of cytomegalovirus exposure and HLA in healthy donors. PCR used 60 Vbeta primers and 13 Jbeta primers. Data came from immunoSEQ multiplex PCR; TCRdb stores just in-frame clones and leaves some out. The profile shows about 140,000 clones, roughly 78% of them singletons. The sequenced sample consisted of PBMCs. These receptor sequences come from a man aged 18 to 29 in good health and CMV-seropositive.

This clone was seen only once. The J gene is TRBJ1-5, the V gene TRBV27; no clear D gene. V was clipped by 10 bases and J by 7 bases, with 17 bases between them. This CDR3 is 13 amino acids long. CDR1 and CDR2 (germline): MNHEY, SMNVEV (reference sequence). CDR3 loop: CATSIEGRQPQHF. For the CDR3, the DNA is TGTGCCACTAGCATAGAAGGGAGACAGCCCCAGCATTTT.

The chain employs TRBV20-1 and TRBJ2-1; D ambiguous. Deletions cut 1 base from V and 4 bases from J, with 2 bases between. Germline assignment: CDR1 DFQATT and CDR2 SNEGSKA (reference sequence). The CDR3 is 11 amino acids. The CDR3: CSARVYNEQFF. The CDR3 DNA reads as TGCAGTGCTAGAGTATACAATGAGCAGTTCTTC.

This chain links TRBV28 with TRBJ1-2; D gene unclear. Trimming left V 5 bases short and J 0 bases short, with 10 bases between. In germline, CDR1 is MDHEN, CDR2 SYDVKM. CDR3 length: 14 residues. Here the CDR3 DNA reads TGTGCCAGCAGTGTAGGAGTTACTAACTATGGCTACACCTTC. Translating gives CASSVGVTNYGYTF.

This chain connects TRBV6-6 to TRBJ1-2, with TRBD1 identical over 7 bases. The CDR3 totals 13 residues. Germline CDR1 is MNHNY and CDR2 is SVGAGI (reference sequence). With V trimmed by 6 bases and J by 4 bases, 5 bases remained unmatched. DNA of the CDR3: TGTGCCAGCAGCGACGGGACAGTCTATGGCTACACCTTC. It yields the protein CASSDGTVYGYTF.

The chain carries TRBV6-5 and TRBJ2-1; TRBD2 aligns across 8 bases. From germline, CDR1 is MNHEY and CDR2 SVGAGI. The CDR3 length is 14 residues. With V trimmed by 6 bases and J by 6 bases, 7 bases remained unmatched. The CDR3 loop reads CASRGLAGVNEQFF. The CDR3 nucleotides read TGTGCCAGCAGAGGGCTAGCGGGTGTCAATGAGCAGTTCTTC.

Here the CDR3 reads CASSPVGTATYEQYF. The CDR3 bases are TGTGCCAGCAGCCCTGTCGGGACAGCGACCTACGAGCAGTACTTC. The chain is built from TRBV6-6 and TRBJ2-7, with 7 nucleotides matching TRBD1. Germline values: CDR1 MNHNY, CDR2 SVGAGI (reference sequence). This CDR3 contains 15 residues. Germline trimming cut 6 bases from V and 2 bases from J; bases unmatched to any gene: 10.

The chain joins TRBV29-1 to TRBJ2-7, with D perhaps matching TRBD2 (6 bases). The CDR3 covers 15 residues. V was shortened by 3 bases and J by 3 bases, with 18 bases between the two germline ends. Looked up from germline, CDR1 is SQVTM and CDR2 is ANQGSEA. CDR3 in amino acids: CSVEKWGGEYYEQYF. The CDR3 DNA reads as TGCAGCGTTGAGAAGTGGGGAGGTGAATACTACGAGCAGTACTTC.

The rearrangement uses TRBV5-4 and TRBJ1-3; tentatively, D is TRBD1 (5 bases). This CDR3 contains 16 residues. V gave up 3 bases and J gave up 0 bases, with 13 bases separating them. The germline gives CDR1 SGHNT, CDR2 YYREEE (reference sequence). The DNA for the CDR3 is TGTGCCAGCAGCTATGGGGGACTTCTCTCTGGAAACACCATATATTTT. Translated, it gives CASSYGGLLSGNTIYF.

This chain uses TRBV14 with TRBJ2-7; D remains unclear. Germline CDR1 reads SGHDN; CDR2 reads FVKESK. V lost 1 base to trimming and J lost 4 bases, with 8 bases between them. The CDR3 is 13 residues long. This CDR3 reads CASSQGSYYEQYF. DNA of the CDR3: TGTGCCAGCAGCCAAGGCAGTTATTACGAGCAGTACTTC.

The rearrangement links TRBV14 to TRBJ2-1; D gene ambiguous. Trimming cost V 7 bases and J 7 bases, with 8 bases left between them. Germline V lookup: CDR1 SGHDN, CDR2 FVKESK. This CDR3 is 11 amino acids long. CDR3 nucleotide sequence: TGTGCCAGCACCGCGCGGAATGAGCAGTTCTTC. This codes for CASTARNEQFF. Combining the CDR3 with reference TRBV14 and TRBJ2-1 gives the whole variable domain EAGVTQFPSHSVIEKGQTVTLRCDPISGHDNLYWYRRVMGKEIKFLLHFVKESKQDESGMPNNRFLAERTGGTYSTLKVQPAELEDSGVYFCASTARNEQFFGPGTRLTVL.

This clone was recorded once. This sequence joins TRBV30 and TRBJ2-1; D may be TRBD1 (6 bases). Germline CDR1 and CDR2: GTSNPN and SVGIG (reference sequence). The length of the CDR3 is 13 residues. Trimming left V 3 bases short and J 8 bases short, with 14 bases between. As DNA, the CDR3 is TGTGCCTGGAGCCAGATCAGGGGAGATGAGCAGTTCTTC. This encodes CAWSQIRGDEQFF.

This chain links TRBV7-8 with TRBJ1-3; D might be TRBD1 (6 bases). Germline V gives CDR1 SGHVS, CDR2 FQNEAQ. V dropped 1 base and J dropped 8 bases, with 12 bases sitting between them. The CDR3 consists of 14 residues. DNA for the CDR3: TGTGCCAGCAGCTTAGAAAGGGGGAGTTACACCATATATTTT. Translating it yields CASSLERGSYTIYF.

The chain joins TRBV5-1 to TRBJ2-7; D might be TRBD1 (5 bases). The CDR3 is made up of 14 amino acids. In germline, CDR1 is SGHRS, CDR2 YFSETQ. The V and J ends lost 0 bases and 2 bases respectively, with 9 bases between them. Here the CDR3 DNA reads TGCGCCAGCAGCTTGGAGGGGTTTACCTACGAGCAGTACTTC. It specifies CASSLEGFTYEQYF.

The chain recombines TRBV5-1 with TRBJ2-7; 7 bases fit TRBD1. V shed 2 bases, J shed 6 bases, and the junction held 8 bases outside the gene matches. This CDR3 spans 14 amino acids. CDR1 and CDR2 from the germline V gene are SGHRS and YFSETQ. The CDR3 spells CASSFTGVRAEQYF. CDR3 nucleotide sequence: TGCGCCAGCAGCTTCACAGGGGTTAGAGCCGAGCAGTACTTC.

The genes are TRBV4-1 and TRBJ2-1, with D unclear. Per germline, CDR1 MGHRA and CDR2 YSYEKL. V lost 1 base, J lost 8 bases, and 12 bases lay in between. The CDR3 covers 14 residues. CDR3 region: CASSQVPQRDEQFF. The CDR3 bases are TGCGCCAGCAGCCAAGTCCCCCAACGGGATGAGCAGTTCTTC.

This sequence joins TRBV4-2 and TRBJ1-4, with D unclear. The germline V and J ends were trimmed by 6 bases and 1 base, with 6 bases remaining between them. This CDR3 contains 13 residues. Germline values: CDR1 LGHNA, CDR2 YNFKEQ. The CDR3 protein is CASRGGTNEKLFF. The CDR3 coding sequence is TGTGCCAGCAGAGGAGGAACTAATGAAAAACTGTTTTTT.

The chain is built from TRBV29-1 and TRBJ2-1; 9 positions agree with TRBD2. Losses at the gene ends were 5 bases for V and 8 bases for J; bases not matched to a gene: 16. The CDR3 has 16 amino acids. Germline V gives CDR1 SQVTM, CDR2 ANQGSEA. This chain's CDR3 is CSVSSAPSGRLDEQFF. CDR3 nucleotides: TGCAGCGTTTCGAGCGCCCCAAGCGGGAGGCTCGATGAGCAGTTCTTC.

This chain links TRBV5-1 with TRBJ2-7; D unclear. The CDR3 spans 14 residues. The V end lost 2 bases, the J end lost 0 bases, and 9 bases lay between the germline ends. Germline CDR1 is SGHRS and CDR2 is YFSETQ. CDR3 bases: TGCGCCAGCAGCTTAGTCGTTAGCTCCTACGAGCAGTACTTC. It encodes CASSLVVSSYEQYF.

The V gene is TRBV6-4, the J gene TRBJ1-1, with D maybe TRBD1 (5 bases). V lost 4 bases and J 1 base, leaving 7 bases between the germline ends. Germline V CDR1 and CDR2: MRHNA, SNTAGT. The CDR3 is made up of 13 amino acids. CDR3 in DNA: TGTGCCAGCAGTGCGGACACGAACACTGAAGCTTTCTTT. Translation gives CASSADTNTEAFF.

This clone was seen just once. The chain employs TRBV30 and TRBJ2-3, with D maybe TRBD2 (6 bases). The germline V and J ends were trimmed by 3 bases and 6 bases, with 19 bases remaining between them. CDR1 GTSNPN and CDR2 SVGIG come from the germline V gene (reference sequence). CDR3 size: 15 residues. The CDR3 spells CAWRGLARDPDTQYF. CDR3 sequence (DNA): TGTGCCTGGAGGGGACTGGCTCGGGACCCCGATACGCAGTATTTT.

The J gene is TRBJ2-7, the V gene TRBV27; D unresolved. Trimming took 6 bases from V and 3 from J, leaving 18 bases between them. Per germline, CDR1 MNHEY and CDR2 SMNVEV (reference sequence). CDR3 length: 15 residues. CDR3 region: CASSSPGAPYYEQYF. The DNA of the CDR3 is TGTGCCAGCAGCTCCCCTGGAGCGCCATACTACGAGCAGTACTTC.